The sequence of this TCR beta chain was determined in a study of blood T cell repertoires in COVID-19. Turning to the study itself: COVID-19 samples collected from the United States, Italy and Spain covered acute and convalescent phases. The cDNA or gDNA used as material had been derived from T cells, B-cell-depleted T cells, or PBMCs.

There are 14 residues in the CDR3. V dropped 2 bases and J dropped 7 bases, with 15 bases sitting between them. CDR1 SGHKS and CDR2 YYEKEE come from the germline V gene (reference sequence). This clone was seen a single time. In the authors' methods: Amplification of reference gene primers was used by the study to estimate nucleated cell counts. Sequenced by immunoSEQ multiplex PCR; TCRdb stores in-frame clones only, minus some. D and trimming were read from the DNA, whereas the V and J calls and clone size are those reported in that table. This sample has some 48,000 clones; roughly 88% occur once, and the top ten carry around 15%.

V and J are TRBV5-5 and TRBJ1-2, with a tentative D call TRBD1 (6 bases). The sequence was obtained from a human donor in a cohort sampled during active COVID-19. The specimen sequenced was peripheral blood. CDR3 region: CASSLLAGASGYTF. Written as DNA, the CDR3 is TGTGCCAGCAGCTTATTAGCAGGGGCTTCTGGCTACACCTTC.